Shown below are 30 T cell receptor beta chains from a single sample sequenced in a study of blood T cell repertoires in COVID-19 (dated by TCRdb to the early 2020s). Libraries were prepared through the immunoSEQ multiplex PCR assay. Here the immuneACCESS table is served through TCRdb, limited to in-frame sequences with V and J called. Missing clones are a known gap in these copies; in checked studies unresolved V genes cover under half, and the rest lacks a known reason. The sample data list around 280,000 clones, and around 91% of these were observed just once. About 1.7% of the sample is held by the ten biggest clonotypes. Sequenced material: PBMCs or T cells enriched from blood (not recorded which). These receptors came from a woman aged 18-30 years with acute COVID-19.

The V gene is TRBV27, the J gene TRBJ1-5, with 7 bases lining up with TRBD1. This CDR3 is built from 15 residues. The ends lost 6 bases at V and 0 bases at J; junction bases unmatched: 5. CDR1 and CDR2 (germline): MNHEY, SMNVEV (reference sequence). The CDR3 loop is CASRPGQTSNQPQHF. The DNA for the CDR3 is TGTGCCAGCAGGCCGGGACAGACTAGCAATCAGCCCCAGCATTTT.

The rearrangement uses TRBV27 and TRBJ2-2, with TRBD2 matching over 12 bases. V lost 0 bases to trimming and J lost 4 bases; unmatched junction nucleotides: 12. Germline V gives CDR1 MNHEY, CDR2 SMNVEV (reference sequence). This CDR3 has 20 amino acids. The CDR3 DNA sequence: TGTGCCAGCAGTTTATCGAACCCCTACACTAGCGGGAGGACCACCGGGGAGCTGTTTTTT. Residues: CASSLSNPYTSGRTTGELFF.

This clone came up a few times. The rearrangement joins TRBV27 to TRBJ2-7; 11 bases map to TRBD2. Trimming took 3 bases from V and 6 from J; bases not matched to a gene: 7. Germline V gives CDR1 MNHEY, CDR2 SMNVEV (reference sequence). The CDR3 is made up of 15 amino acids. The CDR3 reads CASSFTGTSGFEQYF. For the CDR3, the DNA is TGTGCCAGCAGTTTCACAGGGACTAGCGGTTTCGAGCAGTACTTC.

The chain joins TRBV24-1 to TRBJ2-5; a possible D gene is TRBD2 (5 bases). The V gene lost 5 bases and the J gene lost 10 bases, with 13 bases spanning the gap. CDR1 KGHDR and CDR2 SFDVKD come from the germline V gene. This CDR3 contains 12 residues. The CDR3: CATSAQWGDQYF. In DNA form, the CDR3 reads TGTGCCACCAGTGCCCAATGGGGAGACCAGTACTTC.

J is TRBJ1-5 and V is TRBV12-5, with a tentative D call TRBD1 (6 bases). This CDR3 comprises 15 residues. V lost 6 bases, J lost 7 bases, and 19 bases lay in between. The germline V gene encodes CDR1 LGHNT and CDR2 FRNRAP. The CDR3 region has the DNA TGTGCTAGTGGGCCCCTGGGGGCGCGGAACCAGCCCCAGCATTTT. Protein sequence: CASGPLGARNQPQHF.

V gene TRBV27 combines with J gene TRBJ1-2; D is possibly TRBD1 (6 bases). V lost 7 bases to trimming and J lost 8 bases, with 20 bases between them. Germline V gene data show CDR1 as MNHEY and CDR2 as SMNVEV (reference sequence). The CDR3 is 14 residues long. This CDR3 reads CASKTRQTGFGYTF. The CDR3 DNA reads as TGTGCCAGCAAAACGAGACAGACAGGTTTCGGCTACACCTTC.

This CDR3 reads CASSLNRGFTEAFF. In DNA, the CDR3 is TGTGCCAGCAGCTTGAACAGGGGGTTCACTGAAGCTTTCTTT. This rearrangement joins TRBV5-4 to TRBJ1-1, with 8 bases lining up with TRBD1. Trimming cost V 1 base and J 4 bases; bases outside gene matches: 3. The CDR3 length is 14 residues. Per germline, CDR1 SGHNT and CDR2 YYREEE (reference sequence).

J is TRBJ2-7 and V is TRBV19; no reliable D call. With 2 bases removed from V and 3 bases from J, the gap between germline ends came to 14 bases. This CDR3 is 15 amino acids long. Germline V CDR1 and CDR2: LNHDA, SQIVND (reference sequence). The CDR3 DNA reads as TGTGCCAGTAGTATAAAGCCTCTCCCGCTCTACGAGCAGTACTTC. It yields the protein CASSIKPLPLYEQYF.

The rearrangement joins TRBV5-6 to TRBJ1-4; tentatively, D is TRBD1 (6 bases). V shed 0 bases and J shed 5 bases, with 20 bases lying between them. CDR3 size: 18 residues. Germline CDR1 reads SGHDT; CDR2 reads YYEEEE. The CDR3 reads CASSLAGGRGVGNEKLFF. The CDR3 nucleotides are TGTGCCAGCAGCTTGGCGGGCGGCAGGGGCGTCGGAAATGAAAAACTGTTTTTT.

The chain is built from TRBV24-1 and TRBJ2-2; no reliable D call. V was cut by 1 base and J by 6 bases, with 11 bases left in between. Germline values: CDR1 KGHDR, CDR2 SFDVKD. The CDR3 totals 15 residues. Written as DNA, the CDR3 is TGTGCCACCAGTGATTTCTCCGGGTTTCCCGGGGAGCTGTTTTTT. This codes for CATSDFSGFPGELFF.

The chain employs TRBV12-3 or TRBV12-4 and TRBJ2-5; weak D call: TRBD2 (6 bases). CDR3 length equals 12 residues. Trimming stripped 6 bases from V and 4 bases from J, with 9 bases between. CDR3 protein: CASSQGLETQYF. CDR3 sequence (DNA): TGTGCCAGCAGCCAGGGACTAGAGACCCAGTACTTC.

The rearrangement uses TRBV29-1 and TRBJ1-4, with 7 bases fitting TRBD1. Germline trimming cut 6 bases from V and 5 bases from J; bases unmatched to any gene: 9. The CDR3 loop spans 14 amino acids. The germline CDR1 and CDR2 sequences are SQVTM and ANQGSEA. This CDR3 reads CSVTPTGSNEKLFF. The CDR3 DNA follows: TGCAGCGTGACCCCGACAGGGTCGAATGAAAAACTGTTTTTT.

This chain joins TRBV7-8 and TRBJ2-3; D ambiguous. This CDR3 is 11 amino acids long. CDR1 is SGHVS, CDR2 FQNEAQ, per germline. The ends were cut back, 6 bases at V and 4 bases at J, with 5 bases in the middle. CDR3 amino acids: CASRSSDTQYF. CDR3 nucleotides: TGTGCCAGCAGGAGTTCAGATACGCAGTATTTT.

J is TRBJ1-1 and V is TRBV18; 11 bases are a match to TRBD1. CDR1 is KGHSH and CDR2 is LQKENI in the germline V gene. Trimming cost V 3 bases and J 4 bases; bases outside gene matches: 7. The CDR3 extends over 16 amino acids. CDR3 DNA sequence: TGTGCCAGCTCACCTTTCGGACAGGGGGCGGCCACTGAAGCTTTCTTT. The encoded protein is CASSPFGQGAATEAFF. Supplemented by reference TRBV18 and TRBJ1-1, the full variable domain reads NAGVMQNPRHLVRRRGQEARLRCSPMKGHSHVYWYRQLPEEGLKFMVYLQKENIIDESGMPKERFSAEFPKEGPSILRIQQVVRGDSAAYFCASSPFGQGAATEAFFGQGTRLTVV.

The rearrangement joins TRBV11-1 to TRBJ2-7, with 7 bases identical to TRBD2. CDR3 length equals 15 residues. V trimming: 3 bases; J trimming: 0 bases; junction bases outside the gene matches: 5. Germline CDR1 and CDR2: SGHAT and FQDESV (reference sequence). CDR3: CASSFAGGGSYEQYF. The CDR3 DNA follows: TGTGCCAGCAGCTTCGCAGGCGGGGGCTCCTACGAGCAGTACTTC.

Written as DNA, the CDR3 is TGCAGCGTCCTCCCGGGAGGTGGTCAGCCCCAGCATTTT. It encodes CSVLPGGGQPQHF. The chain joins TRBV29-1 to TRBJ1-5; D gene unclear. The V gene's germline CDR1 is SQVTM and CDR2 ANQGSEA. Trimming stripped 6 bases from V and 6 bases from J, with 15 bases between. CDR3 length: 13 amino acids.

The chain combines TRBV5-6 with TRBJ1-4; D may be TRBD1 (6 bases). The CDR3 length is 16 residues. CDR1 is SGHDT and CDR2 is YYEEEE in the germline V gene. Trimming stripped 5 bases from V and 0 bases from J, with 14 bases between. CDR3 nucleotides: TGTGCCAGCAGGTGGGGGGGCCCCGCAACTAATGAAAAACTGTTTTTT. This codes for CASRWGGPATNEKLFF.

This chain joins TRBV4-1 and TRBJ2-7; no reliable D call. V was clipped by 0 bases and J by 2 bases, with 11 bases between them. The length of the CDR3 is 15 residues. Germline CDR1 and CDR2: MGHRA and YSYEKL. The CDR3 DNA sequence: TGCGCCAGCAGCCAAGATAGTCTTGGTACCTACGAGCAGTACTTC. Encoded protein: CASSQDSLGTYEQYF.

The J gene is TRBJ2-7, the V gene TRBV18; a possible D gene is TRBD1 (6 bases). Germline CDR1 KGHSH, CDR2 LQKENI. The CDR3 sequence is 13 residues long. Deletions cut 4 bases from V and 5 bases from J, with 12 bases between. CDR3 nucleotide sequence: TGTGCCAGCTCACTCACAGGGATCCACGAGCAGTACTTC. Translated, it gives CASSLTGIHEQYF.

The chain carries TRBV5-1 and TRBJ2-7; 15 nucleotides align to TRBD2. Per the germline V gene, CDR1 is SGHRS and CDR2 is YFSETQ. With 4 bases clipped from V and 4 bases from J, the junction kept 12 bases outside the gene matches. The CDR3 is 18 residues long. CDR3 residues: CASSKGLAGGFPLYEQYF. CDR3 DNA: TGCGCCAGCAGCAAGGGACTAGCGGGAGGTTTCCCCCTTTACGAGCAGTACTTC.

The DNA of the CDR3 is TGCGCCAGCAGCTTGGCGGGAGAGGGGTACAATGAGCAGTTCTTC. This codes for CASSLAGEGYNEQFF. The rearrangement joins TRBV5-1 to TRBJ2-1; perhaps TRBD2 as D (6 bases). Germline CDR1 is SGHRS and CDR2 is YFSETQ. The V end lost 0 bases, the J end lost 4 bases, and 11 bases lay between the germline ends. The CDR3 spans 15 residues.

The rearrangement joins TRBV19 to TRBJ2-2; D is uncertain. This CDR3 region has 15 residues. Per germline, CDR1 LNHDA and CDR2 SQIVND (reference sequence). V shed 5 bases and J shed 4 bases, with 14 bases lying between them. The CDR3, as DNA: TGTGCCAGTAGTCCGTCACTTCATACCACCGGGGAGCTGTTTTTT. This gives the protein CASSPSLHTTGELFF.

The chain has TRBV27 and TRBJ2-1; TRBD2 agrees at 11 bases. Germline V gene data show CDR1 as MNHEY and CDR2 as SMNVEV (reference sequence). The CDR3 is made up of 15 amino acids. The trim removed 5 bases at V and 7 bases at J, leaving 7 bases unmatched. DNA for the CDR3: TGTGCCAGCAGTCCGGGACTAGCGGTTGTAAATGAGCAGTTCTTC. Protein sequence: CASSPGLAVVNEQFF.

The CDR3 protein is CASSSRTSGTYEQYF. The CDR3 nucleotides read TGTGCCAGCAGCTCACGGACTAGCGGGACCTACGAGCAGTACTTC. The J gene is TRBJ2-7, the V gene TRBV7-8, with 12 bases aligning to TRBD2. V trimming: 4 bases; J trimming: 2 bases; junction bases outside the gene matches: 3. The CDR3 has 15 amino acids. Germline values: CDR1 SGHVS, CDR2 FQNEAQ.

CDR3 sequence: CASSSDLDRLTGELFF. The CDR3 nucleotides are TGTGCCAGCAGCTCAGACCTCGACAGGCTAACCGGGGAGCTGTTTTTT. The gene calls are TRBV11-2 and TRBJ2-2; D possibly corresponds to TRBD1 (6 bases). The V gene's germline CDR1 is SGHAT and CDR2 FQNNGV. The CDR3 length is 16 residues. Trimming shortened V by 4 bases and J by 5 bases, and 17 bases separated the two germline ends.

The chain employs TRBV10-3 and TRBJ2-5; 8 bases fit TRBD2. Looked up from germline, CDR1 is ENHRY and CDR2 is SYGVKD. J gave up 3 bases and V 9 bases, and 3 bases lay outside the gene matches. The CDR3 contains 12 residues. The CDR3 DNA reads TGTGCCATACGGGGGGGTGAAGAGACCCAGTACTTC. Its translation is CAIRGGEETQYF.

This clone was picked up many times. This chain uses TRBV7-8 with TRBJ2-7; maybe TRBD2 (7 bases). This CDR3 has 14 residues. CDR1 SGHVS and CDR2 FQNEAQ come from the germline V gene. The V and J ends lost 1 base and 7 bases respectively, with 14 bases between them. CDR3 bases: TGTGCCAGCAGCTTAGATCGGGGGGCGAAAGAGCAGTACTTC. Residues: CASSLDRGAKEQYF.

This chain uses TRBV5-1 with TRBJ2-7; 9 bases are shared with TRBD1. Germline V CDR1 and CDR2: SGHRS, YFSETQ. This CDR3 contains 15 residues. With 3 bases clipped from V and 5 bases from J, the junction kept 9 bases outside the gene matches. The CDR3 spells CASSSTGGSVDEQYF. Written as DNA, the CDR3 is TGCGCCAGCAGCTCGACAGGGGGATCAGTGGACGAGCAGTACTTC.

J is TRBJ2-1 and V is TRBV7-9; no clear D gene. Per the germline V gene, CDR1 is SEHNR and CDR2 is FQNEAQ (reference sequence). Trimming removed 2 bases at V and 9 bases at J, with 20 bases between. The CDR3 spans 16 residues. DNA of the CDR3: TGTGCCAGCAGCTTAACTTCCAGCGCCCCTATTAGTGAGCAGTTCTTC. Its translation is CASSLTSSAPISEQFF.

This chain links TRBV2 with TRBJ1-5, with a tentative D call TRBD1 (6 bases). The germline V and J ends were trimmed by 7 bases and 1 base, with 14 bases remaining between them. The CDR3 length is 15 residues. Germline V gene lookup returns CDR1 SNHLY and CDR2 FYNNEI. CDR3 nucleotides: TGTGCCAGCATGCGGGGGGGCGCCAGCAATCAGCCCCAGCATTTT. Residues: CASMRGGASNQPQHF. Together with reference TRBV2 and TRBJ1-5, the CDR3 gives the full variable domain: EPEVTQTPSHQVTQMGQEVILRCVPISNHLYFYWYRQILGQKVEFLVSFYNNEISEKSEIFDDQFSVERPDGSNFTLKIRSTKLEDSAMYFCASMRGGASNQPQHFGDGTRLSIL.